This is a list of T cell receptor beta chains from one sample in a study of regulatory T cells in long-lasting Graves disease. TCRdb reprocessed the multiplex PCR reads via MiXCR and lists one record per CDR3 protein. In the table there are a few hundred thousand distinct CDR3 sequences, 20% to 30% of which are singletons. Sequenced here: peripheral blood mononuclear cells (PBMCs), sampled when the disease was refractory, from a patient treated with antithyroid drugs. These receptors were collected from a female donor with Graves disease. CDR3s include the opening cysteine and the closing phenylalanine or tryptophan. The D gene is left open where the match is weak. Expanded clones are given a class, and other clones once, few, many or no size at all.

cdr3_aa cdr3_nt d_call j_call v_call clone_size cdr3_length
CSASTGGFDEQYF TGCAGTGCTAGCACTGGGGGCTTCGACGAGCAGTACTTC . TRBJ2-7 TRBV20-1 few 13
CASTTSRGTGELFF TGTGCCAGTACAACATCGCGAGGCACCGGGGAGCTGTTTTTT . TRBJ2-2 TRBV19 . 14
CASSDPAGGRNEQYF TGTGCCAGCAGTGACCCAGCGGGGGGGAGGAACGAGCAGTACTTC TRBD2 TRBJ2-7 TRBV6-1 few 15
CASSLFSVSYTGELFF TGTGCCAGCAGTTTATTCTCTGTGAGTTACACCGGGGAGCTGTTTTTT . TRBJ2-2 TRBV28 many 16
CASSLNRGLLSYEQYF TGTGCCAGCAGTTTAAACAGGGGGCTTTTATCCTACGAGCAGTACTTC TRBD1 TRBJ2-7 TRBV28 many 16
CASSAGHTYEQYF TGTGCCAGCAGCGCGGGACATACATACGAGCAGTACTTC . TRBJ2-7 TRBV5-6 . 13
CSASSTVIATNEKLFF TGCAGTGCTAGCTCGACAGTAATTGCAACTAATGAAAAACTGTTTTTT . TRBJ1-4 TRBV20-1 many 16
CATKGAGGSNQPQHF TGTGCCACCAAGGGGGCGGGCGGAAGCAATCAGCCCCAGCATTTT TRBD1 TRBJ1-5 TRBV6-1 many 15
CASIGTDNEKLFF TGTGCCAGCATCGGGACAGATAATGAAAAACTGTTTTTT TRBD1 TRBJ1-4 TRBV2 . 13
CASSISAGYEQYF TGTGCCAGTAGTATCAGCGCGGGCTACGAGCAGTACTTC . TRBJ2-7 TRBV19 . 13
CASSLVEGRELFF TGTGCTAGCAGCTTAGTCGAAGGGCGGGAGCTGTTTTTT . TRBJ2-2 TRBV7-7 . 13
CAISVGGQRDEQYF TGTGCCATCAGTGTGGGAGGACAACGGGACGAGCAGTACTTC . TRBJ2-7 TRBV10-3 many 14
CSAREPLMDRVPNEQFF TGCAGTGCTAGAGAACCACTCATGGACAGGGTCCCCAATGAGCAGTTCTTC TRBD1 TRBJ2-1 TRBV20-1 . 17
CASSPSPDRVLGYTF TGCGCCAGCAGCCCCTCCCCGGACAGGGTTCTTGGCTACACCTTC TRBD1 TRBJ1-2 TRBV5-1 few 15
CASTGTEGSQPQHF TGTGCCAGCACCGGCACTGAGGGGAGTCAGCCCCAGCATTTT . TRBJ1-5 TRBV2 . 14
CAWSTDVNTGELFF TGTGCCTGGAGTACAGACGTGAACACCGGGGAGCTGTTTTTT . TRBJ2-2 TRBV30 few 14
CASSQVVDKGYEQYF TGTGCCAGCAGCCAAGTAGTCGACAAAGGGTACGAGCAGTACTTC . TRBJ2-7 TRBV3-1 . 15
CASSILPGQGPSTEAFF TGTGCCAGCAGCATACTTCCGGGACAGGGCCCGAGCACTGAAGCTTTCTTT TRBD1 TRBJ1-1 TRBV27 many 17
CASSQRLSSYEQYF TGTGCCAGCAGCCAACGTCTTAGCTCTTACGAGCAGTACTTC . TRBJ2-7 TRBV14 few 14
CASSFSDNQPQHF TGTGCCAGCAGCTTTTCTGATAATCAGCCCCAGCATTTT . TRBJ1-5 TRBV11-2 few 13
CASNRPGVGQETQYF TGTGCCAGCAACCGACCGGGGGTCGGCCAAGAGACCCAGTACTTC . TRBJ2-5 TRBV7-2 . 15
CAWSDSSNQPQHF TGTGCCTGGTCGGACAGTAGCAATCAGCCCCAGCATTTT . TRBJ1-5 TRBV30 many 13
CATSDWGDTANTGELFF TGTGCCACCAGTGATTGGGGGGACACGGCGAACACCGGGGAGCTGTTTTTT . TRBJ2-2 TRBV24-1 . 17
CASSYVGTNTEAFF TGTGCCAGCAGTTACGTCGGAACGAACACTGAAGCTTTCTTT . TRBJ1-1 TRBV6-2/TRBV6-3 many 14
CASSFGRLTETQYF TGTGCCAGCAGTTTCGGGAGACTGACAGAGACCCAGTACTTC . TRBJ2-5 TRBV12-3/TRBV12-4 . 14
CASSFQVPALGRETGEQYF TGTGCCAGCAGTTTTCAGGTTCCTGCTCTCGGCCGGGAGACAGGGGAGCAGTACTTC . TRBJ2-7 TRBV28 few 19
CASSTSRGTYEQYF TGTGCCAGCTCAACTAGCAGGGGAACCTACGAGCAGTACTTC . TRBJ2-7 TRBV18 . 14
CASSWTGEKLFF TGTGCCAGCAGCTGGACAGGTGAAAAACTGTTTTTT TRBD1 TRBJ1-4 TRBV6-1 . 12
CASSEGRAQETQYF TGTGCCAGCAGTGAGGGACGGGCACAAGAGACCCAGTACTTC . TRBJ2-5 TRBV2 many 14
CASSEYTPETQYF TGTGCCAGCAGTGAATACACCCCCGAGACCCAGTACTTC . TRBJ2-5 TRBV25-1 . 13
CASSLPGPYREQYF TGTGCCAGCAGTTTACCGGGGCCCTACCGCGAGCAGTACTTC . TRBJ2-7 TRBV27 . 14
CSVAGSSNQPQHF TGCAGCGTTGCGGGGTCTAGCAATCAGCCCCAGCATTTT . TRBJ1-5 TRBV29-1 . 13
CASSFGYGGTDTQYF TGTGCCAGCAGTTTTGGGTATGGCGGCACAGATACGCAGTATTTT . TRBJ2-3 TRBV27 . 15
CSAEDRSSGNTIYF TGCAGTGCTGAAGACAGGTCCTCTGGAAACACCATATATTTT . TRBJ1-3 TRBV20-1 few 14
CSAPRTGGGGYTF TGCAGTGCTCCTAGGACAGGGGGAGGTGGCTACACCTTC TRBD1 TRBJ1-2 TRBV20-1 many 13
CASSIGAGFTEAFF TGTGCCAGTAGTATCGGCGCGGGTTTCACTGAAGCTTTCTTT . TRBJ1-1 TRBV19 . 14
CSAGGQNTGELFF TGCAGTGCGGGGGGCCAGAACACCGGGGAGCTGTTTTTT . TRBJ2-2 TRBV20-1 many 13
CASSLMGLGTGELFF TGTGCCAGCAGCTTAATGGGATTAGGCACCGGGGAGCTGTTTTTT . TRBJ2-2 TRBV7-9 . 15
CAWSVLGGNQPQHF TGTGCCTGGAGTGTACTTGGGGGCAATCAGCCCCAGCATTTT . TRBJ1-5 TRBV30 few 14
CAISDTGPGDEQFF TGTGCCATCAGTGACACGGGACCGGGCGATGAGCAGTTCTTC . TRBJ2-1 TRBV10-3 . 14
CASSEGQVNQPQHF TGTGCCAGCAGTGAAGGGCAGGTCAATCAGCCCCAGCATTTT . TRBJ1-5 TRBV2 many 14
CASSYPGTNQPQHF TGTGCCAGCAGTTACCCGGGTACCAATCAGCCCCAGCATTTT . TRBJ1-5 TRBV6-5 few 14
CASSSRPHTGSYEQYF TGTGCCAGCAGCTCCCGACCCCACACGGGGTCCTACGAGCAGTACTTC . TRBJ2-7 TRBV28 many 16
CASSLTRGRVETQYF TGTGCCAGCAGCTTGACTAGGGGTAGGGTTGAGACCCAGTACTTC . TRBJ2-5 TRBV7-8 many 15
CASSQGGREYEQFF TGTGCCAGCAGCCAGGGGGGTAGGGAATATGAGCAGTTCTTC . TRBJ2-1 TRBV3-1 once 14
CASSPRGGPEKLFF TGTGCCAGTAGTCCTCGTGGGGGACCCGAAAAACTGTTTTTT . TRBJ1-4 TRBV19 few 14
CASSRMRGSTEAFF TGTGCCAGCAGCCGGATGAGGGGCTCCACTGAAGCTTTCTTT . TRBJ1-1 TRBV12-3/TRBV12-4 many 14
CASSRSEPSGTQYF TGTGCCAGCAGCCGTAGCGAACCCTCCGGGACCCAGTACTTC . TRBJ2-5 TRBV7-9 few 14
CSAYRGGNDGYTF TGCAGTGCTTATCGAGGAGGGAACGATGGCTACACCTTC . TRBJ1-2 TRBV20-1 many 13
CATSAGGNQPQHF TGTGCCACCAGTGCAGGTGGCAATCAGCCCCAGCATTTT . TRBJ1-5 TRBV24-1 many 13
CAWSDGNTEAFF TGTGCCTGGAGCGACGGGAACACTGAAGCTTTCTTT . TRBJ1-1 TRBV30 many 12
CSAEPSDVVSGGEQYF TGCAGTGCGGAACCTTCGGACGTCGTCTCCGGAGGGGAGCAGTACTTC . TRBJ2-7 TRBV20-1 . 16